This TCR beta chain comes out of a study of monozygotic twins with inflammatory bowel disease. This CDR3 contains 14 residues. Per the germline V gene, CDR1 is KGHSH and CDR2 is LQKENI. In eight separate reactions per sample, cDNA was generated. No DNA is given; TCRdb re-called the 5' RACE reads and lists each CDR3 protein once. The sample has some 300,000 distinct CDR3 sequences. The receptor was isolated from a human donor with ulcerative colitis or Crohn's disease, or a healthy co-twin of an affected twin (not recorded which). V usage is TRBV18 and J usage is TRBJ1-3. Sequencing was performed on blood. CDR3 sequence: CASSPTTNGNTIYF.